This T cell receptor beta chain derives from a study of blood T cell repertoires in COVID-19. Study overall: Italy, Spain and the United States were the sources of the convalescent and acute COVID-19 samples. The cDNA or gDNA used as material had been derived from T cells, B-cell-depleted T cells, or PBMCs.

In the authors' workflow: Using reference gene primer amplification, nucleated cell counts were estimated. TCRdb's copy holds only in-frame clones and misses some; the assay was immunoSEQ multiplex PCR. V and J calls and clone size come straight from that table; D and trimming were deduced from the DNA. The table includes about 280,000 clones, approximately 91% detected once. V shed 5 bases, J shed 5 bases, and the junction held 8 bases outside the gene matches. CDR3 length: 15 amino acids. Germline CDR1 reads WSHSY; CDR2 reads SAAADI. The TCR was taken from a man between 18 and 29 years old with active or convalescent COVID-19. The specimen was peripheral blood. This chain joins TRBV10-2 and TRBJ2-5; TRBD2 matches at 10 bases. As DNA, the CDR3 is TGCGCCAGCAGTCATACTAGCGGGGAAGGCGAGACCCAGTACTTC. Its translation: CASSHTSGEGETQYF.